Shown below are 8 T cell receptor beta chains from a single sample sequenced in a study of T cell clones after liver transplantation. Sequencing used immunoSEQ multiplex PCR; TCRdb keeps in-frame clones, though not all of them. The sample has some 40,000 clones; just over 85% are singletons. The sequencing here drew on CD4+ T cells from blood, taken 24 months after liver transplant. The source is a human patient who received a liver transplant. Some T cells could come from the graft donor.

The table lists this clone with a count of one. The chain is built from TRBV5-4 and TRBJ2-5, with D perhaps TRBD1 (6 bases). From germline, CDR1 is SGHNT and CDR2 YYREEE (reference sequence). CDR3 length: 12 residues. Trimming took off 3 bases at V and 5 bases at J, with 8 bases between the two ends. The DNA of the CDR3 is TGTGCCAGCAGCTCCCAGGGGGAGACCCAGTACTTC. It codes for CASSSQGETQYF. The full variable domain, with the rest looked up from reference TRBV5-4 and TRBJ2-5, is ETGVTQSPTHLIKTRGQQVTLRCSSQSGHNTVSWYQQALGQGPQFIFQYYREEENGRGNFPPRFSGLQFPNYSSELNVNALELDDSALYLCASSSQGETQYFGPGTRLLVL.

This clone appeared a single time. This chain uses TRBV7-8 with TRBJ1-1; no firm D call. Trimming removed 2 bases from V and 1 base from J, with 5 bases in between. Germline V lookup: CDR1 SGHVS, CDR2 FQNEAQ. This CDR3 region has 13 residues. The CDR3 protein is CASSLPGNTEAFF. CDR3 coding DNA: TGTGCCAGCAGCTTACCAGGGAACACTGAAGCTTTCTTT.

The chain combines TRBV9 with TRBJ2-7, with a tentative D call TRBD1 (5 bases). V was cut by 0 bases and J by 3 bases, with 13 bases left in between. Germline loops: CDR1 SGDLS, CDR2 YYNGEE. This CDR3 is built from 15 residues. This chain's CDR3 is CASSVGDQGDYEQYF. CDR3 nucleotide sequence: TGTGCCAGCAGCGTAGGGGATCAGGGCGACTACGAGCAGTACTTC. The full variable domain, its missing parts supplied by reference TRBV9 and TRBJ2-7, is DSGVTQTPKHLITATGQRVTLRCSPRSGDLSVYWYQQSLDQGLQFLIQYYNGEERAKGNILERFSAQQFPDLHSELNLSSLELGDSALYFCASSVGDQGDYEQYFGPGTRLTVT.

The genes are TRBV27 and TRBJ2-1; either TRBD1 or TRBD2 may fit D (5 bases each). Germline CDR1 is MNHEY and CDR2 is SMNVEV (reference sequence). The CDR3 runs to 13 residues. Between the trimmed V and J ends, which lost 7 bases and 10 bases, there was a span of 17 bases. This CDR3 is CASTPGPNREQFF. CDR3 nucleotide sequence: TGTGCCAGCACCCCGGGACCAAACCGAGAGCAGTTCTTC.

The V gene is TRBV18, the J gene TRBJ2-7; D remains unclear. The germline gives CDR1 KGHSH, CDR2 LQKENI. Trimming took 0 bases from V and 0 from J, leaving 3 bases between them. The CDR3 is 13 residues long. CDR3 residues: CASSPPASYEQYF. CDR3 sequence (DNA): TGTGCCAGCTCACCACCAGCCTCCTACGAGCAGTACTTC.

The CDR3 here is CASSPGGKLTGELFF. Written as DNA, the CDR3 is TGTGCCAGCAGCCCAGGGGGCAAATTGACCGGGGAGCTGTTTTTT. The V and J genes are TRBV7-2 and TRBJ2-2; TRBD1 agrees at 8 bases. CDR1 and CDR2 from the germline V gene are SGHTA and FQGNSA. The trim removed 5 bases at V and 5 bases at J, leaving 7 bases unmatched. This CDR3 is built from 15 residues.

The CDR3 DNA is TGTGCCTGGCCCCACAGGGTAAGTGGGGCCAACGTCCTGACTTTC. Translating gives CAWPHRVSGANVLTF. V usage is TRBV30 and J usage is TRBJ2-6, with D possibly matching TRBD1 (6 bases). The CDR3 is 15 amino acids. Germline CDR1 is GTSNPN and CDR2 is SVGIG (reference sequence). With 5 bases removed from V and 3 bases from J, the gap between germline ends came to 14 bases.

This clone was observed a few times. The chain recombines TRBV30 with TRBJ2-1; TRBD2 agrees at 11 bases. The CDR3 is 18 residues long. In germline, CDR1 is GTSNPN, CDR2 SVGIG (reference sequence). Trimming removed 0 bases from V and 1 base from J; junction bases left unmatched: 8. The CDR3 protein is CAWSVWKTSGSSYNEQFF. Here the CDR3 DNA reads TGTGCCTGGAGTGTATGGAAAACTAGCGGGAGTTCCTACAATGAGCAGTTCTTC.